This note documents a single TCR beta chain sequence. Its antigen remains unknown. This entry is derived from a study of T cell responses to AZD1222 COVID-19 vaccine. V lost 3 bases to trimming and J lost 10 bases, with 21 bases between them. The CDR3 spans 15 residues. Germline loops: CDR1 SGHVS, CDR2 FNYEAQ. Study-level findings and limits: Baseline seropositivity characterized only 5 or 6 AZD1222 recipients.

Analysis merged second doses at about 4 or about 12 weeks. Sequencing was performed with immunoSEQ multiplex PCR; in TCRdb, only in-frame clones are kept and a portion is missing. The table has approximately 140,000 clones, roughly 90% seen once. The genes are TRBV7-6 and TRBJ1-2; possibly TRBD1 for D (5 bases). This specimen was peripheral blood, taken 28 days after the second AZD1222 dose. The receptor was derived from an adult who received the AZD1222 COVID-19 vaccine. The CDR3 DNA sequence: TGTGCCAGCAGCTTGTGGGGGTACAGCTCTGCTTCCTACACCTTC. This sequence encodes CASSLWGYSSASYTF.